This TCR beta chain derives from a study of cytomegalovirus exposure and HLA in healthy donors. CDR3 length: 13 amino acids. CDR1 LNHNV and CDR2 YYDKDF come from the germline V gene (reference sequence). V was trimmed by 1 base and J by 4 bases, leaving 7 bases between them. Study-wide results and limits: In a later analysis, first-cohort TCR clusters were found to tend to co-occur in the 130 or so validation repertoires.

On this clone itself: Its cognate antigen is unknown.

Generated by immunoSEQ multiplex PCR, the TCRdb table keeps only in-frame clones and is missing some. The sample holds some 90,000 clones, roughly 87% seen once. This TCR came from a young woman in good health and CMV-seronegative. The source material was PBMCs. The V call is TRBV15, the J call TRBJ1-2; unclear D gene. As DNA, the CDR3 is TGTGCCACCAGCAGAGTAGCAGCCTATGGCTACACCTTC. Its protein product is CATSRVAAYGYTF.